This TCR beta chain was sequenced in a study of cytomegalovirus exposure and HLA in healthy donors. The wider study: The approximately 120 validation repertoires, a later analysis reported, used the same platform as the approximately 700 first-cohort repertoires.

Trimming cost V 5 bases and J 2 bases; bases outside gene matches: 5. The CDR3 has 14 residues. Germline V CDR1 and CDR2: MNHNY, SVGAGI (reference sequence). Study conclusions and caveats: Under in vitro conditions, three CMV-associated chains were confirmed as specific for CMV antigens. First-cohort TCR clusters tended to co-occur in the 120 or so validation repertoires, a later analysis found.

A remark on this clone: Antigen specificity is unknown.

The data were produced by immunoSEQ multiplex PCR, yet TCRdb's version contains in-frame clones alone and is incomplete. The data show 170,000 or so clones, with 65% to 85% seen just once and under 3.5% held by the top ten. Input material: PBMCs. This sequence originates from a woman between 18 and 30 years old in good health and CMV-seropositive. The J gene is TRBJ2-7, the V gene TRBV6-6, with TRBD1 matching 8 bases. CDR3 DNA sequence: TGTGCCAGCAGTCAGGACAGGGTAACCTACGAGCAGTACTTC. This codes for CASSQDRVTYEQYF.